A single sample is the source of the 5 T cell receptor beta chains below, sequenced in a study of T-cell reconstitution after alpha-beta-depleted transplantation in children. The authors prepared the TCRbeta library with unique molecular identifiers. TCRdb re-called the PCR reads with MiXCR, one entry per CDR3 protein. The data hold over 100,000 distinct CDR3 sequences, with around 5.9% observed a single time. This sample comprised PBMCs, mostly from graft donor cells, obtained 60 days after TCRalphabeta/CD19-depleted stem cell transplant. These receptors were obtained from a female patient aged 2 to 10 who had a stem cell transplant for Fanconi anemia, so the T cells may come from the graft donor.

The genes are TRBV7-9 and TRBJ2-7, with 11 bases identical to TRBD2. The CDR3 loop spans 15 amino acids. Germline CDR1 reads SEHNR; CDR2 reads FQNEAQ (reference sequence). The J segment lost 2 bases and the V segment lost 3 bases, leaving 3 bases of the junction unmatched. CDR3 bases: TGTGCCAGCAGCTTTACTAGCGGGGGACCCTACGAGCAGTACTTC. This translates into CASSFTSGGPYEQYF.

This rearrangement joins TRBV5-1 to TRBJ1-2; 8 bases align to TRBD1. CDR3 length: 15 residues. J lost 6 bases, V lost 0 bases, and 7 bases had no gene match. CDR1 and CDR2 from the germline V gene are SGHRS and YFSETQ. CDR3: CASSLAAGGVDGYTF. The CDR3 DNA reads TGCGCCAGCAGCTTGGCCGCAGGGGGCGTCGATGGCTACACCTTC.

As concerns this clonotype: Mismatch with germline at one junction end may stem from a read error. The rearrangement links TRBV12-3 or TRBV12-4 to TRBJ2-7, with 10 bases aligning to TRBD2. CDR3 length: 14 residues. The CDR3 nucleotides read TGTGCCAGCAGTCTAGCGGGAGTAACCTACGAGCAGTACTTC. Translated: CASSLAGVTYEQYF.

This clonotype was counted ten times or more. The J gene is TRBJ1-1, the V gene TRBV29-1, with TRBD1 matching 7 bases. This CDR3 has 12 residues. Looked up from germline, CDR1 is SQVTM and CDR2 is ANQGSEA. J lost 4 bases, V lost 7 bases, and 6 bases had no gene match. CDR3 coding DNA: TGCAGCGGGGAGGGGGCGGGCACTGAAGCTTTCTTT. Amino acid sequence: CSGEGAGTEAFF. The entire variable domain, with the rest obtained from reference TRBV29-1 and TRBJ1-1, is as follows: SAVISQKPSRDICQRGTSLTIQCQVDSQVTMMFWYRQQPGQSLTLIATANQGSEATYESGFVIDKFPISRPNLTFSTLTVSNMSPEDSSIYLCSGEGAGTEAFFGQGTRLTVV.

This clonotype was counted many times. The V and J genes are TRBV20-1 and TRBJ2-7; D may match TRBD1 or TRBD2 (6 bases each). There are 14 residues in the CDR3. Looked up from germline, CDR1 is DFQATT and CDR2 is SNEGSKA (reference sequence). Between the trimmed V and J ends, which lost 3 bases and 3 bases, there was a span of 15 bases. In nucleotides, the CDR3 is TGCAGTGCTAGCGCCTACGGGGGCTACTACGAGCAGTACTTC. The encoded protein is CSASAYGGYYEQYF.